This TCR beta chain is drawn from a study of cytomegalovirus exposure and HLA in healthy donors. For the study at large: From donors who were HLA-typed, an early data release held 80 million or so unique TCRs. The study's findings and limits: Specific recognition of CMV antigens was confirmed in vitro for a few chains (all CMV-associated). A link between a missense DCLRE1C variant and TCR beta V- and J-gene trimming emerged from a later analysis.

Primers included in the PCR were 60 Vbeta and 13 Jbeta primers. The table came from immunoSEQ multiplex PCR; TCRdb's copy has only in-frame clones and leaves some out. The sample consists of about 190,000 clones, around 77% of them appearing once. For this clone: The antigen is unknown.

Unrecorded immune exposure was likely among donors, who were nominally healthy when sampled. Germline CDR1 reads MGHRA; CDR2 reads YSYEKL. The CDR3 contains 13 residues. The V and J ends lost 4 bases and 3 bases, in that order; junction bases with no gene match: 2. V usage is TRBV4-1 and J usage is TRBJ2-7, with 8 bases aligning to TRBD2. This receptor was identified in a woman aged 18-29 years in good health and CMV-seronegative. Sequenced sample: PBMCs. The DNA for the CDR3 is TGCGCCAGCAGCCCGGGACTAGGCTACGAGCAGTACTTC. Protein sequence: CASSPGLGYEQYF.